This T cell receptor (beta chain) originates from a study of tumor-infiltrating lymphocytes in primary liver carcinoma. The overall study: Enrolled patients were male and female, aged 30 to 69 years. The number of productive TCRbeta reads per sample ranged from roughly 3.5 to 8 million and was similar across tissue types. Overall study findings and caveats: Lesser overlap characterized tumor-adjacent and tumor-blood pairs relative to tumor region pairs.

The authors made TCR beta cDNA from about 500 ng total RNA with a constant-region primer. For TCR beta, libraries were produced by three nested multiplex PCR rounds using slightly modified ARM-PCR. TCRdb itself ran the multiplex PCR reads through MiXCR, one entry per CDR3 protein. The sample includes 150,000 to 200,000 distinct CDR3 sequences, approximately 60% seen only once; the top ten take around 74%. Details on this clonotype: The antigen remains undetermined.

The source of the blood RNA was unsorted whole blood, and germline DNA was extracted as well. Around 4 milliliters of peripheral blood were collected before surgery. Sequencing used peripheral blood. The receptor was isolated from a middle-aged man with primary liver carcinoma and hepatitis B virus infection.

DNA for the CDR3: TGCGCCAGCAGCCAATTTATCGGGAGTGGAAATGAGCAGTTCTTC. Translating gives CASSQFIGSGNEQFF. The chain has TRBV4-1 and TRBJ2-1, with D possibly TRBD2 on 6 matching bases. The CDR3 consists of 15 residues. Germline V CDR1 and CDR2: MGHRA, YSYEKL. Trimming stripped 2 bases from V and 7 bases from J, with 15 bases between.